This note documents a single T cell receptor beta chain sequence. Sequenced by immunoSEQ multiplex PCR; TCRdb stores in-frame clones only, minus some. The sample lists 40,000 to 50,000 clones, roughly 88% occurring once. V trimming: 4 bases; J trimming: 0 bases; junction bases outside the gene matches: 11. CDR1 and CDR2 from the germline V gene are MDHEN and SYDVKM. This CDR3 has 19 amino acids. The record originates from a study of OX40 agonist ivuxolimab in advanced cancers. About the research overall: At doses from 0.01 to 10 mg/kg, patients were given intravenous ivuxolimab every 2 weeks.

The V gene is TRBV28, the J gene TRBJ2-2; TRBD1 matches at 10 bases. The TCR originated in an adult with an advanced solid tumor such as melanoma, head and neck, liver or kidney cancer. The starting material was CD4+ or CD8+ T cells sorted from blood, obtained in a trial of the OX40 agonist ivuxolimab. CDR3 sequence (DNA): TGTGCCAGCAGTTCTCGGACAGGGGGAGCCCGCGCGAACACCGGGGAGCTGTTTTTT. Translated, it gives CASSSRTGGARANTGELFF.